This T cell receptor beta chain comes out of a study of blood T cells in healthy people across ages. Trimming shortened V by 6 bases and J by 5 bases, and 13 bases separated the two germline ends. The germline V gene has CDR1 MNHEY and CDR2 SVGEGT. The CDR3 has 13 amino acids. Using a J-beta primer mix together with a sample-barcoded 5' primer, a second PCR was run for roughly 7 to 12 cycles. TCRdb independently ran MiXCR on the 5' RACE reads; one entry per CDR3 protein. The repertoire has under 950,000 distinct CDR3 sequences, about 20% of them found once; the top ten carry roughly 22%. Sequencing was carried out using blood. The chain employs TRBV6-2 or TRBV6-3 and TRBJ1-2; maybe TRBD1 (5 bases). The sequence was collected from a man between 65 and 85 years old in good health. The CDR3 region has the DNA TGTGCCAGCAGGCTCGGGACCGAGTATGGCTACACCTTC. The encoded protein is CASRLGTEYGYTF.